These T cell receptor beta chains were read from a single sample in a study of blood T cells in healthy people across ages. TCRdb processed the 5' RACE reads anew with MiXCR; each CDR3 protein has one entry. The table has around 600,000 distinct CDR3 sequences, roughly 43% seen once. The material sequenced was blood. Receptor source: an elderly man in good health. The CDR3 runs from the conserved cysteine through the conserved F or W. Each record gives: D gene, J gene, V gene, clone size, CDR3 DNA, CDR3 protein. D genes are given only for firm matches. Not every row has a clone size; where given, it reads once, few, many or a size class.

d_gene: TRBD2; j_gene: TRBJ2-2; v_gene: TRBV7-2; abundance: -; CDR3nt: TGTGCCAGCAGCTACCGGGGGGTGTATGGGGCGAACACCGGGGAGCTGTTTTTT; CDR3aa: CASSYRGVYGANTGELFF
d_gene: -; j_gene: TRBJ1-1; v_gene: TRBV4-3; abundance: many; CDR3nt: TGCGCCAGCAGCCAAGATAGGAACGGAAACACTGAAGCTTTCTTT; CDR3aa: CASSQDRNGNTEAFF
d_gene: -; j_gene: TRBJ2-7; v_gene: TRBV11-1; abundance: -; CDR3nt: TGTGCCAGCAGCTTAGCTGGGACTCTTAGCTCCTACGAGCAGTACTTC; CDR3aa: CASSLAGTLSSYEQYF
d_gene: -; j_gene: TRBJ1-5; v_gene: TRBV20-1; abundance: few; CDR3nt: TGCAGTGCTAGAACTGGGGGCGATAATCAGCCCCAGCATTTT; CDR3aa: CSARTGGDNQPQHF
d_gene: -; j_gene: TRBJ2-7; v_gene: TRBV24-1; abundance: -; CDR3nt: TGTGCCACCAGTGATTTCGTGACGGGTCTTGGGGGAAGATCCTACGAGCAGTACTTC; CDR3aa: CATSDFVTGLGGRSYEQYF
d_gene: TRBD2; j_gene: TRBJ2-1; v_gene: TRBV7-2; abundance: -; CDR3nt: TGTGCCAGCAGCTTAGTAGAAGCGGGAGGGTCCCAGTTCTTC; CDR3aa: CASSLVEAGGSQFF
d_gene: -; j_gene: TRBJ1-4; v_gene: TRBV6-2/TRBV6-3; abundance: -; CDR3nt: TGTGCCAGCAGTTACCTGGAAGCTAATGAAAAACTGTTTTTT; CDR3aa: CASSYLEANEKLFF
d_gene: TRBD2; j_gene: TRBJ2-5; v_gene: TRBV14; abundance: -; CDR3nt: TGTGCCAGCAGCCAATTTACTAGCGGGAGTTCGGAGACCCAGTACTTC; CDR3aa: CASSQFTSGSSETQYF
d_gene: -; j_gene: TRBJ2-5; v_gene: TRBV11-2; abundance: -; CDR3nt: TGTGCCAGCAGCTTACCTGGGACTGTAAAAGAGACCCAGTACTTC; CDR3aa: CASSLPGTVKETQYF
d_gene: TRBD2; j_gene: TRBJ2-5; v_gene: TRBV20-1; abundance: few; CDR3nt: TGCAGTGTTAGCGGGGAAGAGACCCAGTACTTC; CDR3aa: CSVSGEETQYF
d_gene: -; j_gene: TRBJ1-2; v_gene: TRBV20-1; abundance: -; CDR3nt: TGCAGTGCTAGGAGGGACATTGCTAACTATGGCTACACCTTC; CDR3aa: CSARRDIANYGYTF
d_gene: TRBD1; j_gene: TRBJ2-7; v_gene: TRBV28; abundance: -; CDR3nt: TGTGCCAGCAGCTCGTGGGACAGGAGTTTCTCCTACGAGCAGTACTTC; CDR3aa: CASSSWDRSFSYEQYF
d_gene: -; j_gene: TRBJ2-5; v_gene: TRBV28; abundance: few; CDR3nt: TGTGCCAGCGGCAGACAAGAGACCCAGTACTTC; CDR3aa: CASGRQETQYF
d_gene: -; j_gene: TRBJ2-3; v_gene: TRBV6-2/TRBV6-3; abundance: -; CDR3nt: TGTGCCAGCAGTTTTGCGGGTGGGAATACGCAGTATTTT; CDR3aa: CASSFAGGNTQYF
d_gene: -; j_gene: TRBJ2-1; v_gene: TRBV6-2/TRBV6-3; abundance: -; CDR3nt: TGTGCCCCCCAAAGGGGGTTGAGCTCCTACAATGAGCAGTTCTTC; CDR3aa: CAPQRGLSSYNEQFF
d_gene: -; j_gene: TRBJ2-1; v_gene: TRBV20-1; abundance: many; CDR3nt: TGCAGTGCTAGGGGGGAAAATGAGCAGTTCTTC; CDR3aa: CSARGENEQFF
d_gene: TRBD1; j_gene: TRBJ1-2; v_gene: TRBV28; abundance: -; CDR3nt: TGTGCCAGCAGTTTGGTGACAGGGAGTTCCCGGGGCTACACCTTC; CDR3aa: CASSLVTGSSRGYTF
d_gene: -; j_gene: TRBJ2-7; v_gene: TRBV7-3; abundance: few; CDR3nt: TGTGCCAGCAGCTCGACCGTAAACCGCGAGCAGTACTTC; CDR3aa: CASSSTVNREQYF
d_gene: -; j_gene: TRBJ2-7; v_gene: TRBV11-1; abundance: -; CDR3nt: TGTGCCAGCAGCTTGCAGGACAATGAGCAGTACTTC; CDR3aa: CASSLQDNEQYF
d_gene: TRBD2; j_gene: TRBJ2-2; v_gene: TRBV27; abundance: -; CDR3nt: TGCGCCAGCAGTCCCCGATGGGGGGGCACCGGGGAGCTGTTTTTT; CDR3aa: CASSPRWGGTGELFF
d_gene: TRBD2; j_gene: TRBJ2-3; v_gene: TRBV3-1; abundance: -; CDR3nt: TGTGCCAGCAGCACGCGAGCGGGGTCCGGGGATACGCAGTATTTT; CDR3aa: CASSTRAGSGDTQYF
d_gene: -; j_gene: TRBJ1-1; v_gene: TRBV20-1; abundance: many; CDR3nt: TGCAGTGCTAGCCCGAATCTGAACACTGAAGCTTTCTTT; CDR3aa: CSASPNLNTEAFF
d_gene: -; j_gene: TRBJ2-1; v_gene: TRBV6-2/TRBV6-3; abundance: few; CDR3nt: TGTGCCAGCAGTTACGGGCAGAACTACAATGAGCAGTTCTTC; CDR3aa: CASSYGQNYNEQFF
d_gene: TRBD1; j_gene: TRBJ2-7; v_gene: TRBV6-5; abundance: many; CDR3nt: TGTGCCAGCAGTTCCGGGACAGCCGCTTACTACGAGCAGTACTTC; CDR3aa: CASSSGTAAYYEQYF